This T cell receptor beta chain comes out of a study of T cell responses to AZD1222 COVID-19 vaccine. Study overall: Analyses pooled second doses at about 4 or about 12 weeks. Notes on the study in general: Seropositive at baseline were only a handful of AZD1222 recipients.

As concerns this clone: The antigen remains undetermined.

Using immunoSEQ multiplex PCR, the repertoire was profiled, and TCRdb retains in-frame clones only, with some absent. The sample lists around 92,000 clones, under 90% occurring once. The sequence came from an adult in good health. Sequenced material: peripheral blood, taken on day 0 of AZD1222 vaccination.

Written as DNA, the CDR3 is TGCGCCAGCAGCTACATGAACACTGAAGCTTTCTTT. Translating it yields CASSYMNTEAFF. The chain uses TRBV5-1 and TRBJ1-1; no definite D call. This CDR3 has 12 residues. Trimming left V 3 bases short and J 0 bases short, with 3 bases between. Germline CDR1 is SGHRS and CDR2 is YFSETQ.